Listed here are 30 T cell receptor beta chains from one sample, sequenced in a study of blood T cell repertoires in COVID-19. Method: immunoSEQ multiplex PCR; TCRdb's copy keeps in-frame clones and lacks some. The sample includes approximately 160,000 clones, around 84% of them seen just once. Sequences were obtained from peripheral blood. These receptors all stem from a woman of 80 years or more with acute or convalescent COVID-19.

J is TRBJ1-2 and V is TRBV28; TRBD1 might be the D (6 bases). Germline V gene sequence: CDR1 MDHEN, CDR2 SYDVKM. This CDR3 comprises 14 residues. V lost 5 bases to trimming and J lost 5 bases, with 15 bases between them. CDR3 DNA: TGTGCCAGCAGTGCAGGGGACCTTTGGTATGGCTACACCTTC. It codes for CASSAGDLWYGYTF.

J is TRBJ2-3 and V is TRBV25-1, with 8 bases aligning to TRBD2. The germline V gene has CDR1 MGHDK and CDR2 SYGVNS. After removal of 4 bases from V and 2 bases from J, the junction contained 8 bases not matched to a gene. The CDR3 length is 16 residues. The CDR3 nucleotides read TGTGCCAGCAGTGCCGAACGCGGGGGGCTCACAGATACGCAGTATTTT. Its protein product is CASSAERGGLTDTQYF.

The sample holds a few counts of this clone. The rearrangement uses TRBV5-6 and TRBJ2-5, with 10 bases lining up with TRBD1. With V trimmed by 5 bases and J by 1 base, 14 bases remained unmatched. The germline V gene has CDR1 SGHDT and CDR2 YYEEEE. The CDR3 is 18 residues long. The CDR3 sequence is CASRGQGFGLVTQETQYF. DNA of the CDR3: TGTGCCAGCAGGGGACAGGGGTTTGGTTTGGTGACCCAAGAGACCCAGTACTTC.

The rearrangement uses TRBV19 and TRBJ2-3; a weak D match, TRBD2 (5 bases). Trimming removed 5 bases at V and 0 bases at J, with 27 bases between. CDR3 length equals 20 residues. Germline V lookup: CDR1 LNHDA, CDR2 SQIVND (reference sequence). CDR3 sequence reads: CASSPRSARSGPPSTDTQYF. Here the CDR3 DNA reads TGTGCCAGTAGTCCCCGTTCCGCGCGGAGCGGACCACCCAGCACAGATACGCAGTATTTT.

The chain links TRBV25-1 to TRBJ1-1; TRBD1 aligns across 8 bases. J gave up 4 bases and V 2 bases, and 12 bases lay outside the gene matches. The length of the CDR3 is 17 residues. Germline CDR1 MGHDK, CDR2 SYGVNS. This chain's CDR3 is CASSEQGASRYLTEAFF. Here the CDR3 DNA reads TGTGCCAGCAGTGAACAGGGGGCGTCTAGATACCTCACTGAAGCTTTCTTT. The variable domain in full, completed from reference TRBV25-1 and TRBJ1-1, reads EADIYQTPRYLVIGTGKKITLECSQTMGHDKMYWYQQDPGMELHLIHYSYGVNSTEKGDLSSESTVSRIRTEHFPLTLESARPSHTSQYLCASSEQGASRYLTEAFFGQGTRLTVV.

This clone was observed a few times. The chain has TRBV6-5 and TRBJ1-2; D may be TRBD1 (5 bases). From germline, CDR1 is MNHEY and CDR2 SVGAGI. The V gene lost 4 bases and the J gene lost 3 bases, with 18 bases spanning the gap. This CDR3 contains 16 residues. CDR3 in DNA: TGTGCCAGCAGTTTCTCCGGGGGGAAGAGAGACTATGGCTACACCTTC. Translation gives CASSFSGGKRDYGYTF.

The chain recombines TRBV5-1 with TRBJ1-3; TRBD1 might be the D (5 bases). The length of the CDR3 is 16 residues. The germline CDR1 and CDR2 sequences are SGHRS and YFSETQ. Trimming removed 4 bases from V and 10 bases from J, with 24 bases in between. CDR3 DNA sequence: TGCGCCAGCAGCCCATCCAGGACATCTCCCTCGACTACCATATATTTT. Its translation is CASSPSRTSPSTTIYF.

The rearrangement joins TRBV19 to TRBJ2-7; possible D gene TRBD2, 5 bases. The CDR3 has 16 amino acids. The V and J ends lost 1 base and 1 base respectively, with 14 bases between them. Germline CDR1 is LNHDA and CDR2 is SQIVND (reference sequence). Here the CDR3 DNA reads TGTGCCAGTAGTATAGGACTGGGTACTAGGTCCTACGAGCAGTACTTC. Encoded protein: CASSIGLGTRSYEQYF.

This clone was recorded only once. The rearrangement links TRBV7-9 to TRBJ2-3; 10 positions match TRBD2. Losses at the gene ends were 2 bases for V and 11 bases for J; bases not matched to a gene: 10. This CDR3 has 15 residues. Germline-derived CDR1 and CDR2 are SEHNR and FQNEAQ (reference sequence). The CDR3 nucleotides read TGTGCCAGCAGCTTAATAGCGGGGGGCCTAGTTGGGCAGTATTTT. Its protein product is CASSLIAGGLVGQYF.

This chain links TRBV5-8 with TRBJ1-2; D gene ambiguous. V was trimmed by 4 bases and J by 0 bases, leaving 13 bases between them. The CDR3 runs to 15 residues. In germline, CDR1 is SGHTS, CDR2 YDEGEE. CDR3 nucleotide sequence: TGTGCCAGCAGCCACAGCCCCACAGCTAACTATGGCTACACCTTC. This sequence encodes CASSHSPTANYGYTF. Combining the CDR3 with reference TRBV5-8 and TRBJ1-2 gives the whole variable domain EAGVTQSPTHLIKTRGQQATLRCSPISGHTSVYWYQQALGLGLQFLLWYDEGEERNRGNFPPRFSGRQFPNYSSELNVNALELEDSALYLCASSHSPTANYGYTFGSGTRLTVV.

This clone was counted a single time. The chain combines TRBV5-6 with TRBJ1-2; the D gene is possibly TRBD1 (6 bases). The CDR3 sequence is 14 residues long. Deletions cut 0 bases from V and 8 bases from J, with 14 bases between. Per germline, CDR1 SGHDT and CDR2 YYEEEE. The CDR3 reads CASSLVGGAGGYTF. The CDR3 coding sequence is TGTGCCAGCAGCTTGGTTGGGGGCGCAGGGGGCTACACCTTC.

The sample holds a few counts of this clone. The chain has TRBV2 and TRBJ2-1; TRBD1 aligns across 7 bases. The CDR3 runs to 14 residues. Germline CDR1 is SNHLY and CDR2 is FYNNEI. The ends lost 7 bases at V and 9 bases at J; junction bases unmatched: 12. CDR3 DNA: TGTGCCAGCAAGCAGGGGGTGTTTGCCGGTGAGCAGTTCTTC. Encoded protein: CASKQGVFAGEQFF.

This sequence joins TRBV24-1 and TRBJ2-5; 13 positions agree with TRBD2. Germline CDR1 reads KGHDR; CDR2 reads SFDVKD. V lost 4 bases to trimming and J lost 4 bases; unmatched junction nucleotides: 5. The CDR3 is made up of 16 amino acids. CDR3 in DNA: TGTGCCACCAGTGAAGGGACTAGCGGGACGGTAGAGACCCAGTACTTC. Its protein product is CATSEGTSGTVETQYF.

V and J are TRBV24-1 and TRBJ1-2, with no clear D. CDR3 length: 14 residues. The V end lost 4 bases, the J end lost 8 bases, and 16 bases lay between the germline ends. In germline, CDR1 is KGHDR, CDR2 SFDVKD. CDR3 DNA sequence: TGTGCCACCAGTGACTCCGGGAGGGAGCGAGGCTACACCTTC. This encodes CATSDSGRERGYTF.

This sequence joins TRBV2 and TRBJ1-3; 7 positions agree with TRBD1. Trimming at V came to 4 bases and at J to 0 bases, leaving 3 bases not matched to a gene. CDR3 length: 15 amino acids. The germline V gene has CDR1 SNHLY and CDR2 FYNNEI. The CDR3 coding sequence is TGTGCCAGCAGTGTCGGGGACAGCTCTGGAAACACCATATATTTT. Its protein product is CASSVGDSSGNTIYF.

The V and J genes are TRBV27 and TRBJ2-1; 10 bases match TRBD2. Trimming took 5 bases from V and 9 from J; bases not matched to a gene: 10. Germline-derived CDR1 and CDR2 are MNHEY and SMNVEV (reference sequence). This CDR3 contains 15 residues. The CDR3 DNA follows: TGTGCCAGCAGTACCTCAGCGGGAGGGCGCGGTGAGCAGTTCTTC. Its protein is CASSTSAGGRGEQFF.

The chain has TRBV6-5 and TRBJ1-4; TRBD1 agrees at 7 bases. Germline loops: CDR1 MNHEY, CDR2 SVGAGI. The length of the CDR3 is 12 residues. The V and J ends lost 8 bases and 7 bases, in that order; junction bases with no gene match: 4. In nucleotides, the CDR3 is TGTGCCAGCCGGGACAGTCTTGAAAAACTGTTTTTT. Its protein product is CASRDSLEKLFF.

This clone has just one count. V and J are TRBV28 and TRBJ2-5; perhaps TRBD2 as D (5 bases). From germline, CDR1 is MDHEN and CDR2 SYDVKM. This CDR3 spans 15 amino acids. Trimming stripped 6 bases from V and 7 bases from J, with 21 bases between. CDR3 in DNA: TGTGCCAGCAGGTACGGTCGGACTTTGGGCGTGACCCAGTACTTC. Translating it yields CASRYGRTLGVTQYF.

The gene calls are TRBV6-5 and TRBJ2-2, with D perhaps matching TRBD1 (5 bases). Trimming removed 7 bases from V and 6 bases from J, with 15 bases in between. The CDR3 is 14 amino acids. Germline loops: CDR1 MNHEY, CDR2 SVGAGI. CDR3 loop: CASTTSWGPGELFF. For the CDR3, the DNA is TGTGCCAGCACTACGAGCTGGGGCCCCGGGGAGCTGTTTTTT.

V and J are TRBV7-9 and TRBJ2-1; 10 bases match TRBD2. The J segment lost 7 bases and the V segment lost 2 bases, leaving 11 bases of the junction unmatched. Germline CDR1 SEHNR, CDR2 FQNEAQ (reference sequence). The CDR3 extends over 17 amino acids. The CDR3 sequence: CASSLISGRMGGNEQFF. CDR3 nucleotides: TGTGCCAGCAGCTTAATTAGCGGGAGGATGGGAGGGAATGAGCAGTTCTTC.

For the CDR3, the DNA is TGCGCCAGCAGTTCGGAGGCGGGGCGGTGGAGTGGCTACACCTTC. This encodes CASSSEAGRWSGYTF. The chain carries TRBV5-1 and TRBJ1-2, with a weak D call TRBD1 (5 bases). This CDR3 has 15 residues. The germline V gene encodes CDR1 SGHRS and CDR2 YFSETQ. The V end lost 5 bases, the J end lost 7 bases, and 21 bases lay between the germline ends.

The rearrangement uses TRBV7-3 and TRBJ2-2; D possibly corresponds to TRBD2 (5 bases). Germline loops: CDR1 SGHTA, CDR2 FQGTGA. Trimming pared 4 bases from V and 6 bases from J, leaving 9 bases between. The CDR3 has 13 amino acids. CDR3 in DNA: TGTGCCAGCAGCTCGGCGGGCGCCGGGGAGCTGTTTTTT. The encoded protein is CASSSAGAGELFF.

This chain links TRBV20-1 with TRBJ1-5; D is unclear. Germline V gene sequence: CDR1 DFQATT, CDR2 SNEGSKA (reference sequence). The CDR3 spans 14 residues. Trimming stripped 6 bases from V and 4 bases from J, with 16 bases between. Here the CDR3 DNA reads TGCAGTGCCAGTAGCACAGATGTTAATCAGCCCCAGCATTTT. Translated: CSASSTDVNQPQHF.

The chain links TRBV7-2 to TRBJ2-7; TRBD1 might be the D (5 bases). V lost 1 base to trimming and J lost 3 bases, with 22 bases between them. The CDR3 totals 18 residues. The germline V gene encodes CDR1 SGHTA and CDR2 FQGNSA. The CDR3: CASSLVGWSRVASYEQYF. CDR3 DNA: TGTGCCAGCAGCTTAGTCGGTTGGTCCAGGGTCGCGAGCTACGAGCAGTACTTC.

The chain is built from TRBV27 and TRBJ1-2, with a possible D match to TRBD1 (6 bases). The CDR3 is 15 residues long. The germline V and J ends were trimmed by 3 bases and 4 bases, with 15 bases remaining between them. The germline gives CDR1 MNHEY, CDR2 SMNVEV (reference sequence). Here the CDR3 DNA reads TGTGCCAGCAGTTTGGTTCCTACAGGGAGCTATGGCTACACCTTC. This codes for CASSLVPTGSYGYTF.

As DNA, the CDR3 is TGTGCCACCAGTGATGGTCACAGAAGTAATGAAAAACTGTTTTTT. This codes for CATSDGHRSNEKLFF. This chain connects TRBV24-1 to TRBJ1-4; no clear D gene. There are 15 residues in the CDR3. V was clipped by 3 bases and J by 4 bases, with 11 bases between them. Germline V gene sequence: CDR1 KGHDR, CDR2 SFDVKD.

This clone was recorded a few times. The chain joins TRBV3-1 (or the pseudogene TRBV3-2) to TRBJ1-2; D remains unclear. Germline V CDR1 and CDR2: LGHDT, YNNKEL (reference sequence). The CDR3 loop spans 14 amino acids. V was pared by 1 base and J by 2 bases, with 8 bases between. Here the CDR3 reads CASSQAGGNYGYTF. CDR3 DNA: TGTGCCAGCAGCCAAGCAGGAGGGAACTATGGCTACACCTTC.

There are a few counts of this clone. V usage is TRBV7-9 and J usage is TRBJ1-6; no clear D gene. Germline-derived CDR1 and CDR2 are SEHNR and FQNEAQ (reference sequence). Deletions cut 3 bases from V and 5 bases from J, with 8 bases between. The CDR3 covers 14 residues. Here the CDR3 reads CASSFFQNNSPLHF. In nucleotides, the CDR3 is TGTGCCAGCAGCTTTTTCCAGAATAATTCACCCCTCCACTTT.

This rearrangement joins TRBV18 to TRBJ2-7, with D hard to call. The germline V gene encodes CDR1 KGHSH and CDR2 LQKENI. This CDR3 spans 14 amino acids. Trimming took 0 bases from V and 5 from J, leaving 11 bases between them. The CDR3 sequence: CASSPPWSRDEQYF. The CDR3 DNA is TGTGCCAGCTCACCACCGTGGAGCCGCGACGAGCAGTACTTC. The full variable domain, with the rest looked up from reference TRBV18 and TRBJ2-7, is NAGVMQNPRHLVRRRGQEARLRCSPMKGHSHVYWYRQLPEEGLKFMVYLQKENIIDESGMPKERFSAEFPKEGPSILRIQQVVRGDSAAYFCASSPPWSRDEQYFGPGTRLTVT.

The V gene is TRBV19, the J gene TRBJ2-2, with D possibly matching TRBD1 (5 bases). CDR1 and CDR2 (germline): LNHDA, SQIVND (reference sequence). The V and J ends lost 5 bases and 4 bases respectively, with 14 bases between them. This CDR3 region has 15 residues. The CDR3: CASSWGPKSTGELFF. CDR3 sequence (DNA): TGTGCCAGTAGTTGGGGCCCCAAAAGCACCGGGGAGCTGTTTTTT.